This T cell receptor (beta chain) was sequenced in a study of quantifying T cell responses using KT2 cells. Background on the study: cDNA was made from DNase-treated RNA using alpha and beta constant primers.

This CDR3 has 15 amino acids. Germline V gene data show CDR1 as SGHRS and CDR2 as YFSETQ. V dropped 0 bases and J dropped 2 bases, with 9 bases sitting between them. An oligo carrying a UMI was ligated to the cDNA 3' end. The first PCR ran 4 to 5 cycles with an equimolar RC1.1 and RC1.2 beta primer mix. Using its own MiXCR run on the UMI-ligation and nested PCR reads, TCRdb lists one record per CDR3 protein. The sample has approximately 46,000 distinct CDR3 sequences; around a tenth are singletons. This clonotype was counted once. The V call is TRBV5-1, the J call TRBJ2-1; TRBD2 is a possible D gene (6 bases). Sequencing was performed on PBMCs spiked with cells of the T cell clone KT2. The receptor was derived from a human donor. CDR3: CASSLVGGTYNEQFF. CDR3 nucleotides: TGCGCCAGCAGCTTGGTCGGGGGTACCTACAATGAGCAGTTCTTC.